The clone carrying this T cell receptor beta chain was counted only a few times. Its target is unknown. CDR3 length: 15 amino acids. The V gene's germline CDR1 is SGHRS and CDR2 YFSETQ. The V and J ends lost 4 bases and 7 bases, in that order; junction bases with no gene match: 10. This entry comes from a study of STAT3 mutations in large granular lymphocyte leukemia. Overall study results and limits: Some patients had persisting codominant clonotypes that could mask small clones. After therapy, about 35% of the 18 patients switched clonotypes, all new clones STAT3 wild type. Every T-cell large granular lymphocyte leukemia patient had at least one immunodominant TCR beta clonotype. In several patients, dominant TCR clone burden exceeded STAT3 mutant burden, suggesting STAT3 mutation arose secondarily.

Generated by immunoSEQ multiplex PCR, the TCRdb table keeps only in-frame clones and is missing some. The sample lists about 9,300 clones; roughly 90% were seen once. The TCR originated in an elderly man with T-cell large granular lymphocyte leukemia. Some clones in this sample may be carry-over from other donors' samples. The rearrangement links TRBV5-1 to TRBJ1-2; 10 bases map to TRBD1. Material: peripheral blood mononuclear cells. The CDR3 protein is CASSRGTGEEGGYTF. CDR3 bases: TGCGCCAGCAGCCGAGGGACAGGGGAGGAGGGTGGCTACACCTTC.